This T cell receptor (beta chain) was found in a study of shared clonotypes between healthy human individuals. V was trimmed by 5 bases and J by 10 bases, leaving 23 bases between them. The CDR3 consists of 15 residues. In germline, CDR1 is WSHSY, CDR2 SAAADI. Method: immunoSEQ multiplex PCR; TCRdb's copy keeps in-frame clones and lacks some. The repertoire holds about 710,000 clones, less than 80% seen once, with around 2% in the top ten. What was sequenced was memory CD4+ T cells sorted from blood. Stated subset: CD45RA-negative fraction. The source is a woman in her 30s in good health. The chain has TRBV10-2 and TRBJ1-2; TRBD1 might be the D (6 bases). CDR3 DNA: TGCGCCAGCAGTCCCGACAGGACCTCAACGAATGACTACACCTTC. Its translation: CASSPDRTSTNDYTF.